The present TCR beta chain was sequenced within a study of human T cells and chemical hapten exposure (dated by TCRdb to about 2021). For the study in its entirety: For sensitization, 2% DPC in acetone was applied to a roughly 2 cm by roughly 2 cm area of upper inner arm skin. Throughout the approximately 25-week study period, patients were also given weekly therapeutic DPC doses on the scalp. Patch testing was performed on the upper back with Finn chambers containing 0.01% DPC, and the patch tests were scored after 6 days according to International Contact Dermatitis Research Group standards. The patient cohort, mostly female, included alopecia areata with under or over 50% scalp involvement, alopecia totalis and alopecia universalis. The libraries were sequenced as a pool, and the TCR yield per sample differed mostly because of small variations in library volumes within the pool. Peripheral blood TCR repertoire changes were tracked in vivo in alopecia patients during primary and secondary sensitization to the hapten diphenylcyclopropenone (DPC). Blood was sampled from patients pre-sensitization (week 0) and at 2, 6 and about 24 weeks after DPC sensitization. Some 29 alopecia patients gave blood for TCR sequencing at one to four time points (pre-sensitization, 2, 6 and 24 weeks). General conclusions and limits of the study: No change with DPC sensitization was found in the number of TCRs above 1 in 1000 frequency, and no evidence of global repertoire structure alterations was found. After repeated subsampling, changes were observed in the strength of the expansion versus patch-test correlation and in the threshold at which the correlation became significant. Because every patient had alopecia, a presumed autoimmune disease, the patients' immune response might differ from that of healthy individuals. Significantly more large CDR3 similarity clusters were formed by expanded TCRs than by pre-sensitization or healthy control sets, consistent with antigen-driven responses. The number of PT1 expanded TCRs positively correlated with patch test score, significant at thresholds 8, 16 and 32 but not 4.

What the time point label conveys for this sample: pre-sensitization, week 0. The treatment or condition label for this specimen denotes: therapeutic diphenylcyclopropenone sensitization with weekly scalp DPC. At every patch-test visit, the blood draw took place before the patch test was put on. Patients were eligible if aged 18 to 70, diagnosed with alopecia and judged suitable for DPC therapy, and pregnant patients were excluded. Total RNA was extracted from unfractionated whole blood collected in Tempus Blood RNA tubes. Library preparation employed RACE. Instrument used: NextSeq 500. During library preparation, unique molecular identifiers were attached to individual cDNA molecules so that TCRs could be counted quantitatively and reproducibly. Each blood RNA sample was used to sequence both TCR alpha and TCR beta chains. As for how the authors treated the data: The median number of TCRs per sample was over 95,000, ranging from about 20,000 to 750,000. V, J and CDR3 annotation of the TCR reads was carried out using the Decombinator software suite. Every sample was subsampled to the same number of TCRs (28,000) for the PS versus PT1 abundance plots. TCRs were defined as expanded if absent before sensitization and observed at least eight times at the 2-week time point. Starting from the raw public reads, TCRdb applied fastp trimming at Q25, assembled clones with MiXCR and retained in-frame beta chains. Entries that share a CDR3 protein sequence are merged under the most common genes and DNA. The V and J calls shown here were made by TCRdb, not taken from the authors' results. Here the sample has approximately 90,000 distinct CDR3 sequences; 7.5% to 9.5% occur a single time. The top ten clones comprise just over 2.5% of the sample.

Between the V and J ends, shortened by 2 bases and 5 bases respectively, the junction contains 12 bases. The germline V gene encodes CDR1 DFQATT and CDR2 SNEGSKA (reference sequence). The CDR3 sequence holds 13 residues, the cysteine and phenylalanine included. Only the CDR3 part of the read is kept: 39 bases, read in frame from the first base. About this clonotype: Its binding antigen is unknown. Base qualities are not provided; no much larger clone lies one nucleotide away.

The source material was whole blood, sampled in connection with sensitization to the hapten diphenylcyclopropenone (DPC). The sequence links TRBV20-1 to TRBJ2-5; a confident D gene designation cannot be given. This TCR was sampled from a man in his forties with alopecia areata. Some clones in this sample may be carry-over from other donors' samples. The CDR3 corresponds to CSARSRRSETQYF. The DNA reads TGCAGTGCTAGATCCCGCAGGTCGGAGACCCAGTACTTC.